Listed below are T cell receptor beta chains from one sample, sequenced in a study of blood T cell repertoires in COVID-19. Libraries were prepared by immunoSEQ multiplex PCR; TCRdb keeps only in-frame clonotypes and omits some of them. The data contain 60,000 to 70,000 clones, roughly 80% of them seen just once; the ten biggest clones take up more than 40%. The sample consisted of peripheral blood. These receptors were collected from a human donor in a cohort sampled during active COVID-19. Both conserved end residues are part of each CDR3. Each record gives: D gene, V gene, J gene, clone size, CDR3 DNA, CDR3 protein. A D gene is named only where the DNA matches it firmly. Where a row states a size, it is once, few, many or the class of an expanded clone; other rows omit it.

TRBD1	TRBV9	TRBJ1-2	.	TGTGCCAGCAGCGCCAGGGGGCTCGATGACTATGGCTACACCTTC	CASSARGLDDYGYTF
.	TRBV18	TRBJ2-1	few	TGTGCCAGCTCGTCCGACAACAATGAGCAGTTCTTC	CASSSDNNEQFF
.	TRBV11-2	TRBJ2-7	.	TGTGCCAGCAGCTTGGTCACAGGGTACGAGCAGTACTTC	CASSLVTGYEQYF
TRBD1	TRBV19	TRBJ1-1	.	TGTGCCAGTAGTATTGGCAGGGGGCTTACTGAAGCTTTCTTT	CASSIGRGLTEAFF
.	TRBV5-1	TRBJ2-3	.	TGCGCCAGCAGCGGAGGGGACAGCACAGATACGCAGTATTTT	CASSGGDSTDTQYF
TRBD1	TRBV12-5	TRBJ2-1	.	TGTGCTAGTGGGGATACAGGGGTCGGTGACAATGAGCAGTTCTTC	CASGDTGVGDNEQFF
.	TRBV3-1/TRBV3-2	TRBJ2-5	.	TGTGCCAGCAGCCAAGATGAGTTGGGAGGGACCCAGTACTTC	CASSQDELGGTQYF
.	TRBV6-5	TRBJ1-4	.	TGTGCCAGCAGAAGAGAGGGTGGAGGTGAAAAACTGTTTTTT	CASRREGGGEKLFF
.	TRBV28	TRBJ1-1	.	TGTGCCAGCACCAGAGGGGGGAACACTGAAGCTTTCTTT	CASTRGGNTEAFF
.	TRBV5-1	TRBJ1-6	few	TGCGCCAGCAGCTTGGCCTGGCAGGGTTATTCACCCCTCCACTTT	CASSLAWQGYSPLHF
.	TRBV7-2	TRBJ2-1	.	TGTGCCAGCAGCAAAGAGGTCCGACGCTCCTACAATGAGCAGTTCTTC	CASSKEVRRSYNEQFF
.	TRBV5-5	TRBJ2-3	few	TGTGCCAGCAGCTTGAGGCAGGGCATCGATACGCAGTATTTT	CASSLRQGIDTQYF
TRBD1	TRBV5-5	TRBJ1-4	.	TGTGCCAGCAGCCCGACGGGACAGTTTAATGAAAAACTGTTTTTT	CASSPTGQFNEKLFF
TRBD1	TRBV5-6	TRBJ1-2	.	TGTGCCAGCAGCTTCCCCCGCGACAGGGGTCGTGGCTACACCTTC	CASSFPRDRGRGYTF
TRBD1	TRBV19	TRBJ2-2	once	TGTGCCAGTAGTAAGGCCGGGACAGGGTTTAGCGCCGGGGAGCTGTTTTTT	CASSKAGTGFSAGELFF
.	TRBV18	TRBJ1-4	.	TGTGCCAGCTCACGAGGGACAAGTAATGAAAAACTGTTTTTT	CASSRGTSNEKLFF
TRBD2	TRBV5-5	TRBJ2-1	.	TGTGCCAGCAGCTCCGCCGGGACTAGCGGGGGTGGGCAGTTCTTC	CASSSAGTSGGGQFF
.	TRBV4-3	TRBJ1-3	.	TGCGCCAGCAGCCAAGGGCCAGGAAACACCATATATTTT	CASSQGPGNTIYF
TRBD1	TRBV19	TRBJ1-5	once	TGTGCCAGTAGCGGGACCGGGACAGGGGTTCAGCCCCAGCATTTT	CASSGTGTGVQPQHF
TRBD2	TRBV7-2	TRBJ2-3	.	TGTGCCAGCACCCTCGCGGCGGGGGGGCGGAGCACAGATACGCAGTATTTT	CASTLAAGGRSTDTQYF
TRBD1	TRBV5-1	TRBJ1-1	.	TGCGCCAGCAGCCAAGGGACAGGGGGAGGCACTGAAGCTTTCTTT	CASSQGTGGGTEAFF
TRBD1	TRBV11-2	TRBJ2-7	.	TGTGCCAGCAGCTCGGGGACAGTAGGGCTGGGATACGAGCAGTACTTC	CASSSGTVGLGYEQYF
TRBD1	TRBV27	TRBJ2-1	.	TGTGCCAGCGGCCCTAGAGACAGGGCCCATGAGCAGTTCTTC	CASGPRDRAHEQFF
TRBD1	TRBV30	TRBJ2-7	.	TGTGCCTGGAGTCGGGACAGGGTCTACGAGCAGTACTTC	CAWSRDRVYEQYF
TRBD1	TRBV5-1	TRBJ1-2	.	TGCGCCAGCAGCGTCGGGACAGAGTATGGCTACACCTTC	CASSVGTEYGYTF
TRBD1	TRBV11-3	TRBJ1-4	.	TGTGCCAGCAGCATTGGACAGGCCGCAACTAATGAAAAACTGTTTTTT	CASSIGQAATNEKLFF
.	TRBV5-1	TRBJ1-1	.	TGCGCCAGCAGCCGGGGAGAGCTCCTGAACACTGAAGCTTTCTTT	CASSRGELLNTEAFF
TRBD1	TRBV4-1	TRBJ2-2	.	TGCGCCAGCAGCCAAGCCGGGACAGGGGGGATCGGGGAGCTGTTTTTT	CASSQAGTGGIGELFF
TRBD1	TRBV7-2	TRBJ2-7	.	TGTGCCAGCAGCTTAGACGGGACAGTCTACGAGCAGTACTTC	CASSLDGTVYEQYF
.	TRBV5-1	TRBJ2-1	.	TGCGCCAGCAGCTTTAACGGGGGATCCATAGAGCAGTTCTTC	CASSFNGGSIEQFF
TRBD1	TRBV5-1	TRBJ1-2	.	TGCGCCAGCAGCTCGGGACAGGGGGTCTATGGCTACACCTTC	CASSSGQGVYGYTF
.	TRBV6-2/TRBV6-3	TRBJ1-2	.	TGTGCCAGCAGTGGACCGATGACAGCTAACTATGGCTACACCTTC	CASSGPMTANYGYTF
.	TRBV28	TRBJ1-1	.	TGTGCCAGCAGTTTAGAGAACCGGAACACTGAAGCTTTCTTT	CASSLENRNTEAFF